The present TCR beta chain was sequenced within a study of T cell responses to AZD1222 COVID-19 vaccine. The study's findings and limits: With dominance at 160-218 and 743-854, vaccine-associated CD4 TCRs spanned spike.

This clone was seen only once. What it recognizes is unknown. CDR1 is MNHEY, CDR2 SVGAGI, per germline. Trimming took 0 bases from V and 4 from J; bases not matched to a gene: 5. CDR3 size: 15 residues. Only in-frame clones appear in the TCRdb table, and some are missing; sequencing was by immunoSEQ multiplex PCR. This sample carries about 69,000 clones, 75% to 90% of them seen once, and the ten largest clones take 25%. The sequencing used peripheral blood, collected 28 days after the second AZD1222 dose. The V call is TRBV6-5, the J call TRBJ1-2, with 7 bases that match TRBD1. The receptor was derived from an adult who received the AZD1222 COVID-19 vaccine. CDR3 nucleotides: TGTGCCAGCAGTTACTCAGGGGGCGCGGGCTATGGCTACACCTTC. Protein product: CASSYSGGAGYGYTF.